Listed below are T cell receptor beta chains from one sample, sequenced in a study of CD8 T cells in ankylosing spondylitis. TCRdb reprocessed the 5' RACE reads with MiXCR, giving one entry per CDR3 protein. The data contain under 950,000 distinct CDR3 sequences, around 20% of them seen just once; the ten biggest clones take up around 19%. What was sequenced was blood, either unsorted or a sorted T cell fraction (not recorded which). These receptors all stem from a male donor with ankylosing spondylitis. Each CDR3 is given without its conserved first and last residue.

j_gene	len	v_gene	CDR3aa
TRBJ2-2	15	TRBV4-2	ASSRSVTSGNTGELF
TRBJ2-3	16	TRBV11-2	ASSFPTNREGSTDTQY
TRBJ2-7	13	TRBV29-1	SVEGLAGETYEQY
TRBJ2-3	13	TRBV2	ASSVRDRGTDTQY
TRBJ2-7	12	TRBV7-2	ASSLASRDYEQY
TRBJ2-1	13	TRBV20-1	SARKPGGSYNEQF
TRBJ1-2	12	TRBV6-1	ASSEASPNYGYT
TRBJ1-3	14	TRBV6-1	ASSAGTGVAGNTIY
TRBJ1-1	13	TRBV5-1	ASSLVWGGNTEAF
TRBJ2-7	15	TRBV7-9	ASSLPPGASATYEQY
TRBJ2-4	10	TRBV7-9	ASSPQGSIQY
TRBJ2-2	14	TRBV27	ASSGRDYANTGELF
TRBJ1-1	10	TRBV6-5	ASSNGVYGAF
TRBJ2-7	14	TRBV4-3	ASSQDFLAGVYEQY
TRBJ2-2	9	TRBV20-1	SAPYTGELF
TRBJ2-7	13	TRBV12-3/TRBV12-4	ASSQWAGGLYEQY
TRBJ2-7	13	TRBV15	ATSRADAGYYEQY
TRBJ1-1	11	TRBV20-1	SAKATMNTEAF
TRBJ1-2	12	TRBV6-1	ASSQGTGKYGYT
TRBJ1-1	13	TRBV29-1	SVDAPGRWNTEAF
TRBJ2-7	13	TRBV7-2	ASSLGLAGGGKWY
TRBJ2-3	12	TRBV12-3/TRBV12-4	ASRLTMSADTQY
TRBJ2-2	13	TRBV10-3	AISAGQENTGELF
TRBJ1-2	11	TRBV12-3/TRBV12-4	ASSPSGLYGYT
TRBJ1-5	13	TRBV6-1	ASTLDVYSNQPQH
TRBJ2-3	16	TRBV4-2	ASSQESETSGDTDTQY
TRBJ2-7	13	TRBV20-1	SAHDGARSSYEQY
TRBJ2-5	14	TRBV5-1	ASSRRPSGEQETQY
TRBJ2-7	12	TRBV10-3	AISEAGRSYEQY
TRBJ2-7	15	TRBV4-1	ASSPGWPDRRKPEQY
TRBJ1-2	13	TRBV4-1	ASSQDAGQVYGYT
TRBJ2-7	12	TRBV28	ASSSGGVGYEQY
TRBJ2-5	9	TRBV30	AWSRQETQY
TRBJ1-1	11	TRBV6-1	ASNPDRNTEAF
TRBJ1-6	9	TRBV2	ASSSASSLH
TRBJ2-1	12	TRBV5-1	ASGPRVEVREQF
TRBJ2-3	13	TRBV7-9	ASSALTSGTDTQY
TRBJ2-1	15	TRBV7-9	ASSPPGGSTSYNEQF